The rows below give T cell receptor beta chains drawn from one sample of a study of cytomegalovirus exposure and HLA in healthy donors. Clones were sequenced by immunoSEQ multiplex PCR, and TCRdb holds only the in-frame ones, with some missing. The profile shows 140,000 to 150,000 clones, 85% to 95% of them singletons. Sequencing used PBMCs. The receptors here all came from a man aged 18 to 29 in good health and CMV-seropositive. The CDR3 runs from the conserved cysteine through the conserved F or W. The D gene is left open where the match is weak.

d_call,v_call,j_call,cdr3_aa,cdr3_nt
TRBD2,TRBV13,TRBJ2-1,CASSLFSGRGGYEQFF,TGTGCCAGCAGCTTGTTTAGCGGGAGAGGGGGTTATGAGCAGTTCTTC
NA,TRBV6-1,TRBJ1-3,CASKDSSGNTIYF,TGTGCCAGCAAGGACAGCTCTGGAAACACCATATATTTT
NA,TRBV11-2,TRBJ2-3,CASSPRTGTDTQYF,TGTGCCAGCAGCCCTCGGACTGGCACAGATACGCAGTATTTT
NA,TRBV5-1,TRBJ2-1,CASSVGLGTYNEQFF,TGCGCCAGCAGCGTCGGACTGGGAACCTACAATGAGCAGTTCTTC
NA,TRBV5-6,TRBJ1-1,CASSLVGRGSETEAFF,TGTGCCAGCAGCTTGGTCGGCCGGGGGAGTGAAACTGAAGCTTTCTTT
TRBD1,TRBV7-2,TRBJ2-7,CASSVGRDRAYEQYF,TGTGCCAGCAGCGTGGGACGGGACAGGGCCTACGAGCAGTACTTC
NA,TRBV18,TRBJ1-3,CASSPSGLGNTIYF,TGTGCCAGCTCACCATCCGGTTTAGGAAACACCATATATTTT
NA,TRBV28,TRBJ2-1,CASQEAGPAEEQFF,TGTGCCAGCCAAGAGGCGGGACCTGCGGAAGAGCAGTTCTTC
NA,TRBV19,TRBJ2-1,CASSPGIFNEQFF,TGTGCCAGTAGTCCCGGGATCTTCAATGAGCAGTTCTTC
TRBD2,TRBV7-3,TRBJ2-7,CASSLTAGGPTEQYF,TGTGCCAGCAGCTTAACGGCGGGAGGGCCTACCGAGCAGTACTTC
NA,TRBV7-9,TRBJ2-2,CASLAGRYTGELFF,TGTGCCAGCCTGGCCGGGAGATACACCGGGGAGCTGTTTTTT
TRBD2,TRBV2,TRBJ2-7,CASRPGTSSLYEQYF,TGTGCCAGCAGACCCGGGACTAGCAGCCTCTACGAGCAGTACTTC
TRBD2,TRBV2,TRBJ2-3,CASSSGSRDTQYF,TGTGCCAGCTCTAGCGGGAGTCGTGATACGCAGTATTTT
NA,TRBV2,TRBJ2-7,CASSKSYEQYF,TGTGCCAGCAGTAAGAGCTACGAGCAGTACTTC